This entry lists 21 T cell receptor beta chains sequenced from one sample in a study of early T cells in non-severe SARS-CoV-2 infection (dated by TCRdb to the early 2020s). Library construction relied on 5' RACE. Sequencing took place on a NextSeq 500. In TCRdb, the public reads were trimmed at Q25 with fastp and aligned with MiXCR, with productive beta chains retained. When rows share a CDR3 protein, they turn into one entry using the most common DNA and genes. The sample includes some 96,000 distinct CDR3 sequences, with about 16% observed a single time. The ten largest account for less than 6% of the sample. The sample was whole blood. The receptors come from an adult who was a healthcare worker with PCR-confirmed SARS-CoV-2 infection or an uninfected control (not recorded which).

The table lists this clonotype with a few counts. This chain connects TRBV29-1 to TRBJ1-1; D perhaps matches TRBD1 (5 bases). CDR1 and CDR2 (germline): SQVTM, ANQGSEA. This CDR3 is 13 amino acids long. The V and J ends lost 5 bases and 2 bases respectively, with 12 bases between them. This CDR3 reads CSVSRGTNTEAFF. The CDR3, as DNA: TGCAGCGTTTCCCGGGGGACTAACACTGAAGCTTTCTTT.

This chain uses TRBV20-1 with TRBJ1-4; D perhaps matches TRBD1 (5 bases). CDR1 DFQATT and CDR2 SNEGSKA come from the germline V gene (reference sequence). There are 11 residues in the CDR3. The CDR3 coding sequence is TGCGTGGGGGTTGAGAATGAAAAACTGTTTTTT. The encoded protein is CVGVENEKLFF.

This clonotype was seen more than once but under ten times. The V call is TRBV20-1, the J call TRBJ2-7; 11 nucleotides agree with TRBD1. CDR3 length equals 14 residues. Trimming at V came to 5 bases and at J to 4 bases, leaving 7 bases not matched to a gene. Germline lookup yields CDR1 DFQATT and CDR2 SNEGSKA (reference sequence). The CDR3 sequence: CSAFTGTGGYEQYF. The CDR3 bases are TGCAGTGCTTTTACCGGGACAGGGGGTTACGAGCAGTACTTC.

The genes are TRBV7-9 and TRBJ2-7, with D uncertain. CDR3 length: 11 amino acids. V was cut by 4 bases and J by 3 bases, with 4 bases left in between. Germline CDR1 is SEHNR and CDR2 is FQNEAQ (reference sequence). CDR3 amino acids: CASSSHYEQYF. The CDR3 DNA is TGTGCCAGCAGCTCGCACTACGAGCAGTACTTC. The complete variable domain, with remaining parts taken from reference TRBV7-9 and TRBJ2-7, reads DTGVSQNPRHKITKRGQNVTFRCDPISEHNRLYWYRQTLGQGPEFLTYFQNEAQLEKSRLLSDRFSAERPKGSFSTLEIQRTEQGDSAMYLCASSSHYEQYFGPGTRLTVT.

The V gene is TRBV12-3 or TRBV12-4, the J gene TRBJ1-2; weak D call: TRBD1 (6 bases). Trimming took off 7 bases at V and 7 bases at J, with 22 bases between the two ends. The CDR3 has 15 amino acids. Here the CDR3 reads CASITTTGGLAGYTF. DNA of the CDR3: TGTGCCAGCATCACAACAACTGGGGGGCTCGCTGGCTACACCTTC.

This clonotype was seen a few times. The V call is TRBV7-6, the J call TRBJ2-2; tentative D call: TRBD1 (5 bases). Trimming removed 5 bases from V and 1 base from J, with 14 bases in between. The CDR3 is 16 residues long. Germline values: CDR1 SGHVS, CDR2 FNYEAQ. CDR3 sequence (DNA): TGTGCCAGCAGCCTAGGGGCCTTTATGAACACCGGGGAGCTGTTTTTT. It is translated as CASSLGAFMNTGELFF.

The chain carries TRBV28 and TRBJ2-5; D call uncertain. The germline V gene encodes CDR1 MDHEN and CDR2 SYDVKM. Trimming took off 6 bases at V and 0 bases at J, with 5 bases between the two ends. The CDR3 totals 12 residues. CDR3: CASRGYQETQYF. The CDR3 DNA sequence: TGTGCCAGCAGGGGCTACCAAGAGACCCAGTACTTC.

This clonotype occurred a few times. The chain combines TRBV10-3 with TRBJ2-3; no reliable D call. The germline V gene has CDR1 ENHRY and CDR2 SYGVKD. The CDR3 sequence is 13 residues long. Trimming removed 0 bases at V and 3 bases at J, with 4 bases between. CDR3 in amino acids: CAISESMTDTQYF. The CDR3 coding sequence is TGTGCCATCAGTGAGTCGATGACAGATACGCAGTATTTT.

The V call is TRBV19, the J call TRBJ2-3, with 13 bases aligning to TRBD2. The V segment lost 5 bases and the J segment 2 bases; nucleotides outside the gene matches: 7. CDR1 LNHDA and CDR2 SQIVND come from the germline V gene (reference sequence). This CDR3 is 17 amino acids long. The CDR3 protein is CASSPGLAGTFTDTQYF. The CDR3 bases are TGTGCCAGTAGTCCGGGACTAGCGGGGACCTTCACAGATACGCAGTATTTT.

There are a few counts of this clonotype. The J gene is TRBJ1-5, the V gene TRBV5-1, with D unclear. The CDR3 extends over 14 amino acids. V was pared by 0 bases and J by 5 bases, with 9 bases between. The germline V gene has CDR1 SGHRS and CDR2 YFSETQ. The CDR3 DNA follows: TGCGCCAGCAGCTTGGACGGTAACGATCAGCCCCAGCATTTT. Protein sequence: CASSLDGNDQPQHF.

This clonotype was recorded many times. This chain links TRBV28 with TRBJ2-1; 9 bases are shared with TRBD2. V lost 7 bases to trimming and J lost 1 base; unmatched junction nucleotides: 5. The CDR3 runs 15 residues. CDR1 MDHEN and CDR2 SYDVKM come from the germline V gene. In DNA form, the CDR3 reads TGTGCCAGCACTCGAGCGGGAGGTTCCTACAATGAGCAGTTCTTC. Protein sequence: CASTRAGGSYNEQFF.

This clonotype occurred a few times. The chain is built from TRBV28 and TRBJ1-6; D call uncertain. Between the trimmed V and J ends, which lost 6 bases and 18 bases, there was a span of 9 bases. Germline V gene sequence: CDR1 MDHEN, CDR2 SYDVKM. The CDR3 length is 9 residues. The CDR3 coding sequence is TGTGCCAGCAGGGGAGGGCCCCACTTT. Translating gives CASRGGPHF.

This sequence joins TRBV7-9 and TRBJ2-1, with TRBD1 identical over 7 bases. The CDR3 runs 15 residues. Germline V lookup: CDR1 SEHNR, CDR2 FQNEAQ (reference sequence). V lost 4 bases and J lost 10; bases outside the gene matches: 13. DNA of the CDR3: TGTGCCAGCAGCTCCACTCACACAGGGGCCAGCGAGCAGTTCTTC. This sequence encodes CASSSTHTGASEQFF.

In this sample, this clonotype turned up many times. The DNA for the CDR3 is TGTGCCAGCAGCAAAAACACCGGGGAGCTGTTTTTT. Protein: CASSKNTGELFF. This chain uses TRBV9 with TRBJ2-2; D is unresolved. The CDR3 has 12 residues. The V end was cut by 4 bases, the J end by 2 bases, with 3 bases between. CDR1 and CDR2 (germline): SGDLS, YYNGEE.

The V call is TRBV28, the J call TRBJ2-7; D is unclear. Trimming shortened V by 3 bases and J by 3 bases, and 9 bases separated the two germline ends. Looked up from germline, CDR1 is MDHEN and CDR2 is SYDVKM. The CDR3 is made up of 13 amino acids. The CDR3 reads CASSFGPGYEQYF. CDR3 nucleotides: TGTGCCAGCAGTTTTGGTCCCGGCTACGAGCAGTACTTC.

The V and J genes are TRBV6-2 or TRBV6-3 and TRBJ2-1, with D tentatively TRBD2 (5 bases). The CDR3 consists of 11 residues. CDR1 is MNHEY and CDR2 is SVGEGT in the germline V gene. The V end was cut by 7 bases, the J end by 10 bases, with 11 bases between. The CDR3 DNA sequence: TGTGCCAGCACCTTCAGAGGGGAGCAGTTCTTC. This codes for CASTFRGEQFF.

J is TRBJ1-3 and V is TRBV11-1, with TRBD1 matching over 7 bases. Trimming removed 7 bases from V and 8 bases from J; junction bases left unmatched: 20. Germline lookup yields CDR1 SGHAT and CDR2 FQDESV (reference sequence). CDR3 size: 17 residues. The CDR3 DNA reads TGTGCCAGCAACACTGGGGACAGAACTTTCGCGGCGGACACCATATATTTT. This codes for CASNTGDRTFAADTIYF.

The chain has TRBV6-1 and TRBJ2-1; 7 nucleotides match TRBD1. The trim removed 7 bases at V and 8 bases at J, leaving 14 bases unmatched. CDR3 length: 15 amino acids. The V gene's germline CDR1 is MNHNS and CDR2 SASEGT. Here the CDR3 DNA reads TGTGCCAGCAAAGGTCGACGGGACAGTACCGATGAGCAGTTCTTC. As protein: CASKGRRDSTDEQFF.

This chain links TRBV6-2 or TRBV6-3 with TRBJ2-1; 9 nucleotides match TRBD2. The CDR3 consists of 14 residues. Germline assignment: CDR1 MNHEY and CDR2 SVGEGT. After removal of 7 bases from V and 5 bases from J, the junction contained 6 bases not matched to a gene. CDR3 in amino acids: CASKYRLADNEQFF. Here the CDR3 DNA reads TGTGCCAGCAAGTATCGACTAGCGGACAATGAGCAGTTCTTC.

There are many counts of this clonotype. V gene TRBV20-1 combines with J gene TRBJ2-1, with TRBD2 identical over 10 bases. Germline trimming cut 5 bases from V and 5 bases from J; bases unmatched to any gene: 9. Germline lookup yields CDR1 DFQATT and CDR2 SNEGSKA (reference sequence). This CDR3 region has 15 residues. The CDR3 nucleotides read TGCAGTGCTGTGAAGCGGGAGGGCCCGGACAATGAGCAGTTCTTC. It yields the protein CSAVKREGPDNEQFF.

This clonotype was seen more than once but under ten times. The chain joins TRBV27 to TRBJ1-6, with D possibly being TRBD1 (6 bases). This CDR3 has 15 amino acids. Looked up from germline, CDR1 is MNHEY and CDR2 is SMNVEV (reference sequence). V gave up 4 bases and J gave up 3 bases, with 10 bases separating them. The CDR3 sequence is CASSSTQGYNSPLHF. In DNA, the CDR3 is TGTGCCAGCAGTTCCACACAGGGCTATAATTCACCCCTCCACTTT.